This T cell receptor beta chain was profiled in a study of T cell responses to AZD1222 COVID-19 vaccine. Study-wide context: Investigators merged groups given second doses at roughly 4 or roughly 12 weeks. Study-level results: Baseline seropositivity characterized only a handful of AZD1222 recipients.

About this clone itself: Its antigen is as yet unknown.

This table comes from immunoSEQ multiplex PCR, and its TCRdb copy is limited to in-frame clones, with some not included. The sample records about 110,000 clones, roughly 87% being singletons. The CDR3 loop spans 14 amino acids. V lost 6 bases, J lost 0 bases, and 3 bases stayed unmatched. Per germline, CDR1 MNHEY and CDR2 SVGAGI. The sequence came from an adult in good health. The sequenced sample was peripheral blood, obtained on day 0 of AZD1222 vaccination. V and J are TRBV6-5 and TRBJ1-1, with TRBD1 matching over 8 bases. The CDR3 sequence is CASSRTGMNTEAFF. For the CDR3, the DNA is TGTGCCAGCAGCCGGACAGGGATGAACACTGAAGCTTTCTTT.